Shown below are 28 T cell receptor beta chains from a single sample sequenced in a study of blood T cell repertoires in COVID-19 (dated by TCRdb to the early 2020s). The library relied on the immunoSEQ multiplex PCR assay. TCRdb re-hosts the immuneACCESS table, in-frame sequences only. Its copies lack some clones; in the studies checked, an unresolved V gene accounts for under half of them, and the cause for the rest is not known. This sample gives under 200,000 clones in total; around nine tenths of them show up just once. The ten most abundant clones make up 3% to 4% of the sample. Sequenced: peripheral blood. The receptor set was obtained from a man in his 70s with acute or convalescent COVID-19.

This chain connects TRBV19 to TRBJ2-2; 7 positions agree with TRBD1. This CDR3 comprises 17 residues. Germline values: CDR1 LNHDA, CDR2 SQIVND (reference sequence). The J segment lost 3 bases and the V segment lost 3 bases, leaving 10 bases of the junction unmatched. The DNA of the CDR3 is TGTGCCAGTAGTATCCTAACAGGGGCCTTCCACACCGGGGAGCTGTTTTTT. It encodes CASSILTGAFHTGELFF.

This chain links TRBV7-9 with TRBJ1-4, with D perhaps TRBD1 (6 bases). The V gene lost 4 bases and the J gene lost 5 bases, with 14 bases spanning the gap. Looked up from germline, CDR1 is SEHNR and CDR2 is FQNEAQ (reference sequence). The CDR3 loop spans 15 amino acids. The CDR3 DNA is TGTGCCAGCAGCTATCAGGGGACCTCAAATGAAAAACTGTTTTTT. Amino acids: CASSYQGTSNEKLFF.

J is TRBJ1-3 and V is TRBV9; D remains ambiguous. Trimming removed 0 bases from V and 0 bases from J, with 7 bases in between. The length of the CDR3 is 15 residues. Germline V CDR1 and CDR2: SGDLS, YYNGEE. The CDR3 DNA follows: TGTGCCAGCAGCGTAGGCCACAGCTCTGGAAACACCATATATTTT. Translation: CASSVGHSSGNTIYF.

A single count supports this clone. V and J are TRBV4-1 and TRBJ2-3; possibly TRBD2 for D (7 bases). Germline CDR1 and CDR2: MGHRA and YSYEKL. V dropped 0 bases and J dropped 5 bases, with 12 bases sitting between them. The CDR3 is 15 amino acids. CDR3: CASSQEAGAGDTQYF. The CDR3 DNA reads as TGCGCCAGCAGCCAAGAGGCGGGGGCGGGAGATACGCAGTATTTT.

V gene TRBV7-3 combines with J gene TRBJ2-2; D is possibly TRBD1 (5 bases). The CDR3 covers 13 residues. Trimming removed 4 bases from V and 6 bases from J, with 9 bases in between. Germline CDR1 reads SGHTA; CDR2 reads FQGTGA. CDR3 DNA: TGTGCCAGCAGCTCCAGGGTTGCCGGGGAGCTGTTTTTT. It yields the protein CASSSRVAGELFF.

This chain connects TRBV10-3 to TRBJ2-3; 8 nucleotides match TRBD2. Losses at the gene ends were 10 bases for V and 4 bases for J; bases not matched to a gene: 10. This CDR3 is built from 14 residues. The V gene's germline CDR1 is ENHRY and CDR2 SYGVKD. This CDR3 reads CATSYREGPDTQYF. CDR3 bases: TGTGCCACGTCCTACCGGGAGGGGCCAGATACGCAGTATTTT.

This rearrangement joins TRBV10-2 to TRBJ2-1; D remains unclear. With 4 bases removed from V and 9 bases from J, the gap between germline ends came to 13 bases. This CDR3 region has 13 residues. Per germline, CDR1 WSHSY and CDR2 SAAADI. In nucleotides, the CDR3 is TGCGCCAGCAGTGCCCCGACTCGAGGTGAGCAGTTCTTC. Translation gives CASSAPTRGEQFF.

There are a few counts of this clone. DNA for the CDR3: TGTGCCAGCAGTTCAACGCGGGGGGCCCAAGAGACCCAGTACTTC. Residues: CASSSTRGAQETQYF. The chain joins TRBV27 to TRBJ2-5; 8 bases are a match to TRBD2. V dropped 4 bases and J dropped 1; count of bases not matched to a gene: 5. This CDR3 spans 15 amino acids. CDR1 and CDR2 from the germline V gene are MNHEY and SMNVEV (reference sequence).

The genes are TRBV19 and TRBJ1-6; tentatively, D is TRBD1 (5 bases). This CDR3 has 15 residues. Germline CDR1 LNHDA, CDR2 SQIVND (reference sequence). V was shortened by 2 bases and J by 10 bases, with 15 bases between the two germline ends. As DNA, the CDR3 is TGTGCCAGTAGTATAAGATCGGCGGGGGAATCACCCCTCCACTTT. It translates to CASSIRSAGESPLHF. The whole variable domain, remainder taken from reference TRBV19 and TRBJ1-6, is DGGITQSPKYLFRKEGQNVTLSCEQNLNHDAMYWYRQDPGQGLRLIYYSQIVNDFQKGDIAEGYSVSREKKESFPLTVTSAQKNPTAFYLCASSIRSAGESPLHFGNGTRLTVT.

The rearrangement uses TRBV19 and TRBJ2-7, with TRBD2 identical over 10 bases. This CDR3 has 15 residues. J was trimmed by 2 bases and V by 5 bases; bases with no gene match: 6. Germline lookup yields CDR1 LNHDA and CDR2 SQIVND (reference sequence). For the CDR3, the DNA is TGTGCCAGTAGTTCCACCGGGACTAGCGCCTACGAGCAGTACTTC. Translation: CASSSTGTSAYEQYF. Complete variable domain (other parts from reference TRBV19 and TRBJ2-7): DGGITQSPKYLFRKEGQNVTLSCEQNLNHDAMYWYRQDPGQGLRLIYYSQIVNDFQKGDIAEGYSVSREKKESFPLTVTSAQKNPTAFYLCASSSTGTSAYEQYFGPGTRLTVT.

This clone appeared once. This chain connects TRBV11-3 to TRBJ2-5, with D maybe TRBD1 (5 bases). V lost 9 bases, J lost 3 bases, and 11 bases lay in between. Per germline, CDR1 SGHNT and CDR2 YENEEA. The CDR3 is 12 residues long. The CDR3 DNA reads TGTGCCAGAAGGACACAAAAAGAGACCCAGTACTTC. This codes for CARRTQKETQYF.

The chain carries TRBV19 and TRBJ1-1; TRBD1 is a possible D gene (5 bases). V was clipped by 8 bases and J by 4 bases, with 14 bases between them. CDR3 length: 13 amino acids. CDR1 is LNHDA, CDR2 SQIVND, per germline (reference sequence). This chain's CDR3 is CASLRGGFTEAFF. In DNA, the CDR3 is TGTGCCAGTCTACGGGGGGGGTTCACTGAAGCTTTCTTT.

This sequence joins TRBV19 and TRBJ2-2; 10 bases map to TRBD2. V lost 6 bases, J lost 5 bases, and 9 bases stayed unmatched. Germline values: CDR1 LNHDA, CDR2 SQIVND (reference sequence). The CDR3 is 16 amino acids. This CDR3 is CASSPSGTSATGELFF. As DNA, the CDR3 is TGTGCCAGTAGCCCCTCGGGGACTAGCGCGACCGGGGAGCTGTTTTTT. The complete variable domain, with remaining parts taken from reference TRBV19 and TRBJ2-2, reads DGGITQSPKYLFRKEGQNVTLSCEQNLNHDAMYWYRQDPGQGLRLIYYSQIVNDFQKGDIAEGYSVSREKKESFPLTVTSAQKNPTAFYLCASSPSGTSATGELFFGEGSRLTVL.

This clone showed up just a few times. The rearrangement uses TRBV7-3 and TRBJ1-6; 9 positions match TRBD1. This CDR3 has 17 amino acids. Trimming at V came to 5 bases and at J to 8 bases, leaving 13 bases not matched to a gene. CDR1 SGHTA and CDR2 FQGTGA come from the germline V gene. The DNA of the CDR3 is TGTGCCAGCAGCCTACCGCCGGGACAGGGCTTCTATTCACCCCTCCACTTT. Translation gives CASSLPPGQGFYSPLHF.

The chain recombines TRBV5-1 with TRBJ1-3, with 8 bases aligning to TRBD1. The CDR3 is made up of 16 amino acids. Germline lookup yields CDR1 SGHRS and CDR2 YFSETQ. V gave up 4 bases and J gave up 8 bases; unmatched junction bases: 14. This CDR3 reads CASSNSGTGGGDTIYF. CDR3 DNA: TGCGCCAGCAGCAACTCCGGGACAGGTGGAGGAGACACCATATATTTT.

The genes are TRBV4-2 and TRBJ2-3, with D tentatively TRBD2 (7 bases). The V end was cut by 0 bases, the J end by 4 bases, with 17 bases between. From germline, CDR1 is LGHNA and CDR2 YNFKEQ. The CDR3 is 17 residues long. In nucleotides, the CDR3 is TGTGCCAGCAGCCAAGACCCGGGGGGCCCACGGGCAGATACGCAGTATTTT. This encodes CASSQDPGGPRADTQYF.

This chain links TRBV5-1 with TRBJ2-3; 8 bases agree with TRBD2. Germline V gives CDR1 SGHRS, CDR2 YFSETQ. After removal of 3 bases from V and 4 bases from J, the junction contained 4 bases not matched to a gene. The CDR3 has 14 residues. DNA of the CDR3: TGCGCCAGCAGCTACGGGGGGGGCCCAGATACGCAGTATTTT. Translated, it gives CASSYGGGPDTQYF.

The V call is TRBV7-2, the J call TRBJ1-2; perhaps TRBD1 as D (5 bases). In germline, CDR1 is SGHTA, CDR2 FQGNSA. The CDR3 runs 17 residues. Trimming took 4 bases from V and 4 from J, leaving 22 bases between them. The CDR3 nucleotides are TGTGCCAGCAGCTCCCTCGGTACAGACAGCCAGTTCTATGGCTACACCTTC. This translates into CASSSLGTDSQFYGYTF.

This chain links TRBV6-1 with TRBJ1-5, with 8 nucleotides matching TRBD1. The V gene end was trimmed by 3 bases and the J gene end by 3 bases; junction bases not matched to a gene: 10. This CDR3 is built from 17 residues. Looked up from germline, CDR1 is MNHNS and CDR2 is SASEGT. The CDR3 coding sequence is TGTGCCAGCAGTGATTCCGGGACAGGAGTACTCAATCAGCCCCAGCATTTT. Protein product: CASSDSGTGVLNQPQHF.

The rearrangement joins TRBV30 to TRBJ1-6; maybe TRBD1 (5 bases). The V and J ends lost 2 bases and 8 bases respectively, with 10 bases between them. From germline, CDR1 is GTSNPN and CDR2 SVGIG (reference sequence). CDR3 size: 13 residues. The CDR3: CAWSKGVDSPLHF. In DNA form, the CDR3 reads TGTGCCTGGAGTAAAGGGGTTGATTCACCCCTCCACTTT.

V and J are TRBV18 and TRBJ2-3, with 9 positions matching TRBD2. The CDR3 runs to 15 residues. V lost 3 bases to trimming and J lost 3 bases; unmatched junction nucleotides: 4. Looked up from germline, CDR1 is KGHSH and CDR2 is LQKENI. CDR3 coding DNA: TGTGCCAGCTCACCCACTAGCGGGCCAACAGATACGCAGTATTTT. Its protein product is CASSPTSGPTDTQYF.

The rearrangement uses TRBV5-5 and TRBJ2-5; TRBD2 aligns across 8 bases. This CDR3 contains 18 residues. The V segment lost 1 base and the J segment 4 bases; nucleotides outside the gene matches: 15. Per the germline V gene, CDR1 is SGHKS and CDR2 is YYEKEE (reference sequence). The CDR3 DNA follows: TGTGCCAGCAGCTTGACGTCGGCGGGAGGATATTCGGGAGAGACCCAGTACTTC. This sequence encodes CASSLTSAGGYSGETQYF.

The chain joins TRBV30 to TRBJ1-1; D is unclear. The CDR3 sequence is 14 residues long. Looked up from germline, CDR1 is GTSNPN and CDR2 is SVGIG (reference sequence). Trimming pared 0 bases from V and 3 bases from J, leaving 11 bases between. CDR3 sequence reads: CAWSVKLDHTEAFF. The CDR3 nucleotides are TGTGCCTGGAGTGTTAAGCTTGATCACACTGAAGCTTTCTTT.

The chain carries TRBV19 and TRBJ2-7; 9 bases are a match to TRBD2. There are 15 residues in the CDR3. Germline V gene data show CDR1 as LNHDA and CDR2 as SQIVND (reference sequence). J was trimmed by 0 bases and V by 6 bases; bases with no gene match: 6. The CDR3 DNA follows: TGTGCCAGTAGAGGGCTAGCGGGGAGCTCCTACGAGCAGTACTTC. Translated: CASRGLAGSSYEQYF.

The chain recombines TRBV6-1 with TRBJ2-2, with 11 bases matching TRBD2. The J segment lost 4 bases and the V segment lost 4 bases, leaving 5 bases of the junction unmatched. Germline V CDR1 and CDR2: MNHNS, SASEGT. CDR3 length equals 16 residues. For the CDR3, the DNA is TGTGCCAGCAGTGTTAGCGGGGGGGCGAGCACCGGGGAGCTGTTTTTT. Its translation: CASSVSGGASTGELFF.

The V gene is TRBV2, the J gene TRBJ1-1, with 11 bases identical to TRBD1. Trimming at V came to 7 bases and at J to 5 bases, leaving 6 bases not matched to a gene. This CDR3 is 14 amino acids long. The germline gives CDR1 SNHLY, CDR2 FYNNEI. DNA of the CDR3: TGTGCCAGCACCCCGGGACAGGGGGAAACTGAAGCTTTCTTT. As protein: CASTPGQGETEAFF.

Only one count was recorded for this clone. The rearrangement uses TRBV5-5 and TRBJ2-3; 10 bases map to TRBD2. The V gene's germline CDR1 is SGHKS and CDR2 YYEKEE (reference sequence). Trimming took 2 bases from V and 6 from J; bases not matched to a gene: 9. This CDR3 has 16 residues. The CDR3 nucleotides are TGTGCCAGCAGCTTTCTCCAACTAGCGGGGAGGGATACGCAGTATTTT. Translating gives CASSFLQLAGRDTQYF.

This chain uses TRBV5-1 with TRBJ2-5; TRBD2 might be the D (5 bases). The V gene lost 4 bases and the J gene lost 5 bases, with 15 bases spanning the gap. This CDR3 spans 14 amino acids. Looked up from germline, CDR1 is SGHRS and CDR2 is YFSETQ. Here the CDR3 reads CASSRQGSGETQYF. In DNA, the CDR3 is TGCGCCAGCAGCCGACAAGGGTCGGGGGAGACCCAGTACTTC.